This T cell receptor (beta chain) was recovered during a study of control samples from healthy donors and cancer patients. Libraries were prepared by immunoSEQ multiplex PCR; TCRdb keeps only in-frame clonotypes and omits some of them. The sample includes 130,000 to 150,000 clones, just under 95% of them seen just once. From germline, CDR1 is SGHKS and CDR2 YYEKEE (reference sequence). The CDR3 is 13 amino acids. Trimming took 3 bases from V and 1 from J, leaving 7 bases between them. The material sequenced was PBMCs. This receptor was taken from a man in his sixties with colorectal cancer. This sequence joins TRBV5-5 and TRBJ1-1; D is unclear. CDR3 sequence: CASSWAENTEAFF. The CDR3 DNA sequence: TGTGCCAGCAGCTGGGCGGAGAACACTGAAGCTTTCTTT.